A single sample is the source of the 29 T cell receptor beta chains below, sequenced in a study of blood T cell repertoires in COVID-19. The data were produced by immunoSEQ multiplex PCR, yet TCRdb's version contains in-frame clones alone and is incomplete. Of under 45,000 clones listed, 88% are singletons. Sequencing input: peripheral blood. These receptors were collected from a human donor in a cohort sampled during active COVID-19.

CDR3 loop: CASSLGAGSRETQYF. In DNA, the CDR3 is TGTGCCAGCAGCCTAGGGGCCGGGAGCCGAGAGACCCAGTACTTC. The chain carries TRBV7-9 and TRBJ2-5; possible D gene TRBD2, 6 bases. In germline, CDR1 is SEHNR, CDR2 FQNEAQ (reference sequence). The CDR3 has 15 residues. Trimming took 5 bases from V and 4 from J, leaving 17 bases between them.

CDR3 nucleotide sequence: TGTGCCAGTAGTACCGGGAGCTCTGGAAACACCATATATTTT. It is translated as CASSTGSSGNTIYF. The chain uses TRBV19 and TRBJ1-3; D is undetermined. CDR3 length: 14 residues. Germline CDR1 is LNHDA and CDR2 is SQIVND (reference sequence). V dropped 4 bases and J dropped 0 bases, with 7 bases sitting between them.

The genes are TRBV7-3 and TRBJ2-1, with 12 bases identical to TRBD2. The ends lost 4 bases at V and 8 bases at J; junction bases unmatched: 12. CDR1 is SGHTA, CDR2 FQGTGA, per germline. This CDR3 is built from 17 residues. The CDR3 spells CASSSLPPGLAGDEQFF. CDR3 bases: TGTGCCAGCAGCTCGCTACCCCCGGGACTAGCGGGCGATGAGCAGTTCTTC.

The chain couples TRBV9 to TRBJ2-7; 8 positions agree with TRBD2. J was trimmed by 4 bases and V by 0 bases; bases with no gene match: 6. Per the germline V gene, CDR1 is SGDLS and CDR2 is YYNGEE. This CDR3 has 15 residues. As DNA, the CDR3 is TGTGCCAGCAGCGTAGCGGGGGGGGCCGTGTACGAGCAGTACTTC. Amino acids: CASSVAGGAVYEQYF.

V usage is TRBV5-1 and J usage is TRBJ2-7; TRBD2 agrees at 9 bases. The CDR3 runs 16 residues. CDR1 is SGHRS, CDR2 YFSETQ, per germline. J gave up 3 bases and V 1 base, and 8 bases lay outside the gene matches. The DNA of the CDR3 is TGCGCCAGCAGCTTGCGGGTAGCGGGAGCTCTCTACGAGCAGTACTTC. Translation: CASSLRVAGALYEQYF.

The CDR3 nucleotides are TGTGCCAGCAGCTTAATAGGAGGGAATTCACCCCTCCACTTT. Amino acids: CASSLIGGNSPLHF. V usage is TRBV7-8 and J usage is TRBJ1-6; D is unclear. The CDR3 runs to 14 residues. In germline, CDR1 is SGHVS, CDR2 FQNEAQ. Trimming left V 2 bases short and J 7 bases short, with 9 bases between.

The chain couples TRBV28 to TRBJ1-4; D is ambiguous. V was trimmed by 3 bases and J by 7 bases, leaving 6 bases between them. CDR1 and CDR2 (germline): MDHEN, SYDVKM. The CDR3 is made up of 12 amino acids. The CDR3 loop is CASSFVPEKLFF. In DNA, the CDR3 is TGTGCCAGCAGTTTCGTCCCTGAAAAACTGTTTTTT.

Relative to its sample, this clone is medium-sized. This chain uses TRBV9 with TRBJ2-5, with unresolved D. Trimming cost V 0 bases and J 1 base, with 10 bases left between them. The V gene's germline CDR1 is SGDLS and CDR2 YYNGEE. CDR3 length: 15 residues. The CDR3 DNA sequence: TGTGCCAGCAGCGTAGCATTGAGCGTCCAAGAGACCCAGTACTTC. Residues: CASSVALSVQETQYF.

V gene TRBV5-1 combines with J gene TRBJ1-1; D not certain. The CDR3 loop spans 13 amino acids. Germline assignment: CDR1 SGHRS and CDR2 YFSETQ. V was clipped by 7 bases and J by 0 bases, with 10 bases between them. The CDR3 sequence is CASGERMNTEAFF. DNA of the CDR3: TGCGCCAGCGGGGAGCGGATGAACACTGAAGCTTTCTTT.

The chain uses TRBV9 and TRBJ2-3; D is perhaps TRBD1 (6 bases). Germline V CDR1 and CDR2: SGDLS, YYNGEE. This CDR3 has 16 amino acids. Trimming cost V 2 bases and J 0 bases, with 13 bases left between them. The CDR3 loop is CASSVTGTPSTDTQYF. The CDR3 coding sequence is TGTGCCAGCAGCGTCACCGGGACACCAAGCACAGATACGCAGTATTTT.

This clone showed up just a few times. The V and J genes are TRBV5-1 and TRBJ2-7; D perhaps matches TRBD1 (5 bases). The V gene's germline CDR1 is SGHRS and CDR2 YFSETQ. The CDR3 is 14 residues long. The germline V and J ends were trimmed by 3 bases and 0 bases, with 10 bases remaining between them. DNA for the CDR3: TGCGCCAGCAGCTACTCAGGGTACTCCTACGAGCAGTACTTC. Residues: CASSYSGYSYEQYF. The full variable domain, its missing parts supplied by reference TRBV5-1 and TRBJ2-7, is KAGVTQTPRYLIKTRGQQVTLSCSPISGHRSVSWYQQTPGQGLQFLFEYFSETQRNKGNFPGRFSGRQFSNSRSEMNVSTLELGDSALYLCASSYSGYSYEQYFGPGTRLTVT.

The chain couples TRBV7-3 to TRBJ2-1; TRBD2 matches 9 bases. Germline lookup yields CDR1 SGHTA and CDR2 FQGTGA. V gave up 6 bases and J gave up 9 bases; unmatched junction bases: 9. This CDR3 has 14 amino acids. CDR3 residues: CASSGGRVWGEQFF. The CDR3 DNA follows: TGTGCCAGCAGTGGCGGGAGGGTTTGGGGTGAGCAGTTCTTC. Complete variable domain (other parts from reference TRBV7-3 and TRBJ2-1): GAGVSQTPSNKVTEKGKYVELRCDPISGHTALYWYRQSLGQGPEFLIYFQGTGAADDSGLPNDRFFAVRPEGSVSTLKIQRTERGDSAVYLCASSGGRVWGEQFFGPGTRLTVL.

The V and J genes are TRBV7-9 and TRBJ1-2; TRBD1 might be the D (6 bases). Germline loops: CDR1 SEHNR, CDR2 FQNEAQ (reference sequence). V lost 5 bases and J 4 bases, leaving 14 bases between the germline ends. This CDR3 has 14 residues. The CDR3 reads CASSLWDTGYGYTF. The CDR3 DNA sequence: TGTGCCAGCAGCCTTTGGGACACGGGCTATGGCTACACCTTC.

The rearrangement uses TRBV12-2 and TRBJ2-7; the table's D call of TRBD2 was not tested on the DNA. TRBV12-2 is termed a pseudogene. The CDR3 contains 14 residues. CDR3 in DNA: TGTGCAAGTCGCTTAGCGTGCCCTACCTACGAGCAGTACTTC. Its translation: CASRLACPTYEQYF.

The CDR3 nucleotides are TGTGCCAGCAGTGCCCCCCCGCGCTCCTACGAGCAGTACTTC. Its protein is CASSAPPRSYEQYF. The J gene is TRBJ2-7, the V gene TRBV28; D remains ambiguous. Germline CDR1 and CDR2: MDHEN and SYDVKM. There are 14 residues in the CDR3. Trimming left V 5 bases short and J 0 bases short, with 11 bases between.

The chain joins TRBV11-2 to TRBJ1-1, with 8 positions matching TRBD1. The germline CDR1 and CDR2 sequences are SGHAT and FQNNGV. The ends lost 5 bases at V and 5 bases at J; junction bases unmatched: 4. The CDR3 runs 13 residues. The CDR3 DNA is TGTGCCAGCAGCCAAACAGGGGGAACTGAAGCTTTCTTT. This sequence encodes CASSQTGGTEAFF.

CDR3 sequence reads: CASSPRNPDSGNTIYF. CDR3 sequence (DNA): TGTGCCAGCAGCCCCAGAAACCCCGACTCTGGAAACACCATATATTTT. The chain has TRBV7-9 and TRBJ1-3; D unresolved. This CDR3 comprises 16 residues. V was shortened by 5 bases and J by 0 bases, with 14 bases between the two germline ends. CDR1 SEHNR and CDR2 FQNEAQ come from the germline V gene (reference sequence).

This chain uses TRBV3-1 (or the pseudogene TRBV3-2) with TRBJ2-3, with 14 nucleotides matching TRBD2. Germline-derived CDR1 and CDR2 are LGHDT and YNNKEL (reference sequence). CDR3 size: 20 residues. V lost 2 bases and J lost 5; bases outside the gene matches: 15. The CDR3 loop reads CASSQPGLAGEGRGRDTQYF. CDR3 in DNA: TGTGCCAGCAGCCAACCGGGACTAGCGGGAGAGGGTCGGGGAAGAGATACGCAGTATTTT.

This clone was seen only a few times. The chain carries TRBV6-2 or TRBV6-3 and TRBJ2-7; 9 nucleotides align to TRBD1. The germline V gene has CDR1 MNHEY and CDR2 SVGEGT. The CDR3 length is 17 residues. The V gene end was trimmed by 0 bases and the J gene end by 5 bases; junction bases not matched to a gene: 11. This chain's CDR3 is CASSYSITGTGSHEQYF. Written as DNA, the CDR3 is TGTGCCAGCAGTTACTCTATAACCGGGACAGGGTCCCACGAGCAGTACTTC.

The chain couples TRBV27 to TRBJ1-1; TRBD1 might be the D (5 bases). V lost 5 bases, J lost 4 bases, and 14 bases lay in between. The CDR3 is 14 amino acids. The germline V gene encodes CDR1 MNHEY and CDR2 SMNVEV (reference sequence). The CDR3 DNA is TGTGCCAGCAGTCTACGACCGGGGGGCACTGAAGCTTTCTTT. Translated, it gives CASSLRPGGTEAFF.

The chain has TRBV21-1 and TRBJ1-2; the D call in the table, TRBD1, was not verified against the DNA. TRBV21-1 is recorded as a pseudogene. The CDR3 is made up of 12 amino acids. The CDR3 spells CASSKEDRGYTF. In DNA, the CDR3 is TGTGCCAGCAGCAAGGAGGACAGGGGCTACACCTTC.

J is TRBJ2-5 and V is TRBV9, with D possibly TRBD2 on 6 matching bases. The CDR3 spans 15 residues. The germline CDR1 and CDR2 sequences are SGDLS and YYNGEE. Trimming took off 9 bases at V and 5 bases at J, with 23 bases between the two ends. The CDR3 DNA follows: TGTGCCACCTTAATCTACGGCTGGGCGGGGGAGACCCAGTACTTC. Translating it yields CATLIYGWAGETQYF.

The rearrangement links TRBV6-5 to TRBJ2-1; TRBD2 might be the D (5 bases). The CDR3 sequence is 13 residues long. Germline V gene sequence: CDR1 MNHEY, CDR2 SVGAGI. V was clipped by 6 bases and J by 0 bases, with 6 bases between them. The CDR3 loop reads CASRGSSYNEQFF. CDR3 nucleotides: TGTGCCAGCAGGGGGAGCTCCTACAATGAGCAGTTCTTC.

This chain connects TRBV3-1 (or the pseudogene TRBV3-2) to TRBJ1-2; D perhaps matches TRBD1 (5 bases). The CDR3 covers 16 residues. The V gene lost 0 bases and the J gene lost 1 base, with 12 bases spanning the gap. CDR1 and CDR2 from the germline V gene are LGHDT and YNNKEL (reference sequence). The CDR3 loop is CASSQDYRSLNYGYTF. Written as DNA, the CDR3 is TGTGCCAGCAGCCAAGATTACAGGAGTCTTAACTATGGCTACACCTTC.

This clone was recorded a few times. The chain employs TRBV5-1 and TRBJ2-1; 15 nucleotides agree with TRBD2. The junction had 10 bases not matched to a gene; V was cut back by 0 bases and J by 6 bases. The CDR3 spans 19 residues. Germline loops: CDR1 SGHRS, CDR2 YFSETQ. CDR3 coding DNA: TGCGCCAGCAGCTTGGGCGGACTAGCGGGAGGGCCGAGGGGCAATGAGCAGTTCTTC. This encodes CASSLGGLAGGPRGNEQFF. Based on the CDR3 plus reference TRBV5-1 and TRBJ2-1, the full variable domain is KAGVTQTPRYLIKTRGQQVTLSCSPISGHRSVSWYQQTPGQGLQFLFEYFSETQRNKGNFPGRFSGRQFSNSRSEMNVSTLELGDSALYLCASSLGGLAGGPRGNEQFFGPGTRLTVL.

V and J are TRBV3-1 (or the pseudogene TRBV3-2) and TRBJ2-7; 9 bases are a match to TRBD1. CDR1 and CDR2 from the germline V gene are LGHDT and YNNKEL (reference sequence). The CDR3 runs to 14 residues. After removal of 5 bases from V and 0 bases from J, the junction contained 2 bases not matched to a gene. The CDR3 DNA reads TGTGCCAGCAGCGAGACAGGGGGCTCCTACGAGCAGTACTTC. This sequence encodes CASSETGGSYEQYF.

The chain has TRBV5-6 and TRBJ2-7, with D maybe TRBD1 (6 bases). CDR1 is SGHDT and CDR2 is YYEEEE in the germline V gene. The CDR3 spans 15 residues. V lost 1 base and J 7 bases, leaving 18 bases between the germline ends. In DNA form, the CDR3 reads TGTGCCAGCAGCTTGACCCGGACAGTCTTCCGGGAGCAGTACTTC. This translates into CASSLTRTVFREQYF.

The V and J genes are TRBV2 and TRBJ2-2; TRBD1 is a possible D gene (5 bases). The CDR3 covers 14 residues. From germline, CDR1 is SNHLY and CDR2 FYNNEI. The V end was cut by 4 bases, the J end by 5 bases, with 11 bases between. The CDR3 DNA is TGTGCCAGCAGTGTGCAAAGGGGTACCGGGGAGCTGTTTTTT. This sequence encodes CASSVQRGTGELFF.

The rearrangement links TRBV6-2 or TRBV6-3 to TRBJ1-6, with TRBD1 as a possible D gene (6 bases). Germline assignment: CDR1 MNHEY and CDR2 SVGEGT. The germline V and J ends were trimmed by 4 bases and 9 bases, with 19 bases remaining between them. This CDR3 has 16 amino acids. The CDR3 DNA reads as TGTGCCAGCAGTTCCTCGAGGGCCAGGGGAACTTCACCCCTCCACTTT. This gives the protein CASSSSRARGTSPLHF.